This entry is about one T cell receptor (beta chain). The target antigen is unknown. The sample comes from a study of cytomegalovirus exposure and HLA in healthy donors. It was the roughly 120-subject validation cohort, separate from the approximately 700-subject first cohort, to which the donors belonged. The ends lost 3 bases at V and 7 bases at J; junction bases unmatched: 7. CDR1 is SGHRS, CDR2 YFSETQ, per germline. The CDR3 is 14 amino acids. The repertoire was sequenced with immunoSEQ multiplex PCR; TCRdb's copy has only in-frame clones and lacks some. The table includes 50,000 or so clones, approximately 93% detected once. The study's findings and limits: Some TCR beta chains (roughly 150 of them) were listed as cytomegalovirus-associated.

The receptor comes from a woman between 18 and 30 years old in good health and CMV-seropositive. Sequenced material: PBMCs. V usage is TRBV5-1 and J usage is TRBJ2-1; the match to TRBD1 covers 7 bases. The DNA of the CDR3 is TGCGCCAGCAGCTCCTCGACAGGGATGAATGAGCAGTTCTTC. Protein sequence: CASSSSTGMNEQFF.